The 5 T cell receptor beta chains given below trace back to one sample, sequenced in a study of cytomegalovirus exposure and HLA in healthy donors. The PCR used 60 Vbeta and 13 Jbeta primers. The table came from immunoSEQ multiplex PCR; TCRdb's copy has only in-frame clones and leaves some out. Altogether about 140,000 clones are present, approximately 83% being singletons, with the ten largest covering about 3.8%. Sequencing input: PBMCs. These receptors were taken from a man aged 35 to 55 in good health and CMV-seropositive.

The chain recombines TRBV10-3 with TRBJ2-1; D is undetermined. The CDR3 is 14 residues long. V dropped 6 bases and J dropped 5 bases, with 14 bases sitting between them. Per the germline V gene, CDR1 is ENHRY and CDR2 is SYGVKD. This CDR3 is CAIRRLGKNNEQFF. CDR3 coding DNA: TGTGCCATCAGACGCCTAGGAAAAAACAATGAGCAGTTCTTC.

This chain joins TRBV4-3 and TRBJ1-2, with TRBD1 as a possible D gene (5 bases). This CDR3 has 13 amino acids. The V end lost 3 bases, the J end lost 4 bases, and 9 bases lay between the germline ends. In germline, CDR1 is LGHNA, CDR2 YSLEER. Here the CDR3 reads CASSQDTTYGYTF. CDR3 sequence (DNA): TGCGCCAGCAGCCAGGACACCACCTATGGCTACACCTTC.

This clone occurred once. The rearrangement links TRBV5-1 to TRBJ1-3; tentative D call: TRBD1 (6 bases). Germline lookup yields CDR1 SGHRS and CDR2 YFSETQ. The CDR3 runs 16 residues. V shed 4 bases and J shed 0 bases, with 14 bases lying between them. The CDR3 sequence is CASSPDSFFSGNTIYF. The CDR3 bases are TGCGCCAGCAGCCCGGACAGCTTTTTCTCTGGAAACACCATATATTTT.

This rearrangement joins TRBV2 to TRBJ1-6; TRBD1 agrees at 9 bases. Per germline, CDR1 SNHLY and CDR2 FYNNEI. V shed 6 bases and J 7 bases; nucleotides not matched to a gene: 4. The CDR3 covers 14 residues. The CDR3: CASRRDRVNSPLHF. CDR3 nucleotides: TGTGCCAGCAGGCGGGACAGGGTGAATTCACCCCTCCACTTT.

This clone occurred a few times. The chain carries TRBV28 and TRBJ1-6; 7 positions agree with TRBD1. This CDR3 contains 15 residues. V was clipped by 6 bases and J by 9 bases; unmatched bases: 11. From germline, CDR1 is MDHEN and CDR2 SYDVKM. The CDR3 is CASRETGTEFSPLHF. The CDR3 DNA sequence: TGTGCCAGCAGGGAGACAGGGACCGAATTTTCACCCCTCCACTTT.